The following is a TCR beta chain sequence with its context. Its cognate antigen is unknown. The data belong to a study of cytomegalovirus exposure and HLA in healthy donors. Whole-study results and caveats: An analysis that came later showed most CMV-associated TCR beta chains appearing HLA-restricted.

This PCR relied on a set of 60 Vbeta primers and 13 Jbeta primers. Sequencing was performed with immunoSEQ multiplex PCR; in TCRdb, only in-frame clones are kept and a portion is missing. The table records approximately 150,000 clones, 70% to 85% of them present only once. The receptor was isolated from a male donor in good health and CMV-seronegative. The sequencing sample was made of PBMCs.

CDR3 sequence reads: CASSAPRGETQYF. CDR3 DNA: TGTGCCAGCAGTGCCCCCCGCGGAGAGACCCAGTACTTC. This chain links TRBV28 with TRBJ2-5; D is ambiguous. In germline, CDR1 is MDHEN, CDR2 SYDVKM. The V end was cut by 5 bases, the J end by 4 bases, with 11 bases between. The CDR3 extends over 13 amino acids.